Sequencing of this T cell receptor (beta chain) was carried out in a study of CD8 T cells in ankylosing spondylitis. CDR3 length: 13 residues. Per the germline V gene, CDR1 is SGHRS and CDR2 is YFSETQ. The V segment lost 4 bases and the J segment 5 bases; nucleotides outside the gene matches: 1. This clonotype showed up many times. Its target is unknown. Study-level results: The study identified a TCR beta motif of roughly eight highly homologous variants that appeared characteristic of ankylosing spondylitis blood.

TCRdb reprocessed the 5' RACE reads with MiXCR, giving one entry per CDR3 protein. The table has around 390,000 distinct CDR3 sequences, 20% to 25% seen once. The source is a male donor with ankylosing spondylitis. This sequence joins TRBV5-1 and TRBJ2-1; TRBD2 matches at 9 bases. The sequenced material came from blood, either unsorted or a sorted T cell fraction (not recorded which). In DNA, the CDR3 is TGCGCCAGCAGCCCTAGCGGGAACAATGAGCAGTTCTTC. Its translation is CASSPSGNNEQFF.